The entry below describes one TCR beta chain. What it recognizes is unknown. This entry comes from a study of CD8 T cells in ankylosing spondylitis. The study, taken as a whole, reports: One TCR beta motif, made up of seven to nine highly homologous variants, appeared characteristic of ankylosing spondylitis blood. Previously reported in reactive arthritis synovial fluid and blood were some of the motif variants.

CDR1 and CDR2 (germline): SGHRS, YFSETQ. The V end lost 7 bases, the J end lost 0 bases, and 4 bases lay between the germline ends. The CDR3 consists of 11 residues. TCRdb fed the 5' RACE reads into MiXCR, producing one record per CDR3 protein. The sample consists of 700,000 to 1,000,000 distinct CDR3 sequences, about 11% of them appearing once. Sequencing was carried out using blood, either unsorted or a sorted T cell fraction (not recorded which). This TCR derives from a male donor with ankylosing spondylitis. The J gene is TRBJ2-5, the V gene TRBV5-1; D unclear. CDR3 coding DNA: TGCGCCAGCGCCGACCAAGAGACCCAGTACTTC. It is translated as CASADQETQYF.